This T cell receptor beta chain was captured by sequencing in a study of blood T cell repertoires in COVID-19. J gave up 3 bases and V 3 bases, and 6 bases lay outside the gene matches. The CDR3 spans 15 residues. Germline loops: CDR1 MNHNS, CDR2 SASEGT. In the authors' methods: Reference gene primer amplification yielded estimated nucleated cell counts. Only in-frame clones appear in the TCRdb table, and some are missing; sequencing was by immunoSEQ multiplex PCR. V and J calls and clone size follow that table, whereas D and trimming were derived from the DNA. Here the sample spans under 150,000 clones, approximately 88% being singletons.

This chain uses TRBV6-1 with TRBJ1-1; TRBD1 matches 8 bases. The receptor was isolated from a man between 50 and 59 years old with acute or convalescent COVID-19. The sample taken for sequencing was peripheral blood. DNA of the CDR3: TGTGCCAGCAGTGAGACGACAGGGGAGGACACTGAAGCTTTCTTT. This translates into CASSETTGEDTEAFF.